These 10 T cell receptor beta chains originate from one sample sequenced in a study of T cell responses to AZD1222 COVID-19 vaccine. The assay was immunoSEQ multiplex PCR, and TCRdb's table has in-frame clones only and misses some. The repertoire has fewer than 110,000 clones, 80% to 90% of them found once; the top ten carry around 9.6%. The sequencing here drew on peripheral blood, taken 28 days after the second AZD1222 dose. Receptors were obtained from an adult who received the AZD1222 COVID-19 vaccine.

The rearrangement joins TRBV13 to TRBJ2-1; TRBD2 matches 8 bases. V gave up 5 bases and J gave up 8 bases; unmatched junction bases: 11. CDR3 length: 15 amino acids. Per the germline V gene, CDR1 is PRHDT and CDR2 is FYEKMQ (reference sequence). CDR3 nucleotides: TGTGCCAGCAGCGCTCTCGGGAGGGCCAGTGATGAGCAGTTCTTC. Translation gives CASSALGRASDEQFF.

The chain couples TRBV11-1 to TRBJ2-2; 10 nucleotides line up with TRBD1. The junction had 6 bases not matched to a gene; V was cut back by 5 bases and J by 6 bases. Germline CDR1 SGHAT, CDR2 FQDESV (reference sequence). This CDR3 has 15 amino acids. This chain's CDR3 is CASSLGQGSAGELFF. CDR3 DNA sequence: TGTGCCAGCAGCCTGGGACAGGGGAGCGCCGGGGAGCTGTTTTTT.

This chain connects TRBV6-1 to TRBJ2-7; 8 bases map to TRBD2. The CDR3 spans 13 residues. V lost 3 bases, J lost 6 bases, and 4 bases stayed unmatched. CDR1 MNHNS and CDR2 SASEGT come from the germline V gene. The CDR3 sequence is CASSEGTSREQYF. Written as DNA, the CDR3 is TGTGCCAGCAGTGAGGGGACTAGTCGCGAGCAGTACTTC.

This sequence joins TRBV6-5 and TRBJ2-2; D uncertain. CDR1 is MNHEY, CDR2 SVGAGI, per germline. Trimming pared 4 bases from V and 0 bases from J, leaving 6 bases between. CDR3 length: 14 amino acids. CDR3 protein: CASSSKTNTGELFF. The CDR3 coding sequence is TGTGCCAGCAGTTCCAAAACGAACACCGGGGAGCTGTTTTTT.

This rearrangement joins TRBV19 to TRBJ1-5; 7 bases fit TRBD1. Per germline, CDR1 LNHDA and CDR2 SQIVND (reference sequence). Germline trimming cut 4 bases from V and 5 bases from J; bases unmatched to any gene: 14. CDR3 length: 17 amino acids. CDR3 protein: CASSRFPGQAPDQPQHF. As DNA, the CDR3 is TGTGCCAGTAGTAGATTTCCCGGACAGGCCCCCGATCAGCCCCAGCATTTT.

V gene TRBV19 combines with J gene TRBJ1-2; unclear D gene. Germline assignment: CDR1 LNHDA and CDR2 SQIVND (reference sequence). CDR3 size: 14 residues. V lost 6 bases, J lost 0 bases, and 11 bases lay in between. The CDR3, as DNA: TGTGCCAGTAGGGAAGCTGCCGCTAACTATGGCTACACCTTC. Amino acids: CASREAAANYGYTF.

This clone is a singleton in its sample. This chain joins TRBV29-1 and TRBJ1-1; possible D gene TRBD1, 5 bases. Germline V lookup: CDR1 SQVTM, CDR2 ANQGSEA. This CDR3 comprises 15 residues. V was shortened by 3 bases and J by 0 bases, with 14 bases between the two germline ends. As DNA, the CDR3 is TGCAGCGTTGACAGGGATAATCTGATGAACACTGAAGCTTTCTTT. Translation: CSVDRDNLMNTEAFF.

This rearrangement joins TRBV9 to TRBJ2-1; the match to TRBD1 covers 9 bases. The ends lost 4 bases at V and 4 bases at J; junction bases unmatched: 3. The CDR3 contains 14 residues. Germline CDR1 and CDR2: SGDLS and YYNGEE. CDR3 amino acids: CASSPGQGYNEQFF. For the CDR3, the DNA is TGTGCCAGCAGCCCTGGACAGGGGTACAATGAGCAGTTCTTC.

This clone was seen only once. The rearrangement joins TRBV5-1 to TRBJ2-1; 9 bases agree with TRBD2. V was pared by 0 bases and J by 6 bases, with 4 bases of the junction left unmatched. The germline V gene has CDR1 SGHRS and CDR2 YFSETQ. The CDR3 runs to 15 residues. This CDR3 is CASSLGAGGPNEQFF. DNA of the CDR3: TGCGCCAGCAGCTTGGGCGCGGGGGGGCCCAATGAGCAGTTCTTC.

The chain recombines TRBV6-5 with TRBJ1-3, with D hard to call. The CDR3 totals 15 residues. Germline V gene sequence: CDR1 MNHEY, CDR2 SVGAGI. V lost 6 bases, J lost 0 bases, and 12 bases lay in between. This chain's CDR3 is CASSPPGDSGNTIYF. CDR3 coding DNA: TGTGCCAGCAGCCCCCCAGGTGACTCTGGAAACACCATATATTTT.